These 19 T cell receptor beta chains originate from one sample sequenced in a study of cytomegalovirus exposure and HLA in healthy donors. PCR amplification relied on 60 Vbeta primers (plus 13 Jbeta primers). Only in-frame clones appear in the TCRdb table, and some are missing; sequencing was by immunoSEQ multiplex PCR. In the table there are about 160,000 clones, about 82% of which are singletons. Sequencing was performed on PBMCs. The origin of the receptors is a woman aged 45-65 years in good health and CMV-seropositive.

The V and J genes are TRBV4-3 and TRBJ1-3, with a possible D match to TRBD1 (5 bases). Germline CDR1 LGHNA, CDR2 YSLEER. The ends were cut back, 4 bases at V and 4 bases at J, with 11 bases in the middle. The CDR3 contains 14 residues. CDR3 nucleotide sequence: TGCGCCAGCAGCCGGCAGGGCCTGGGAAACACCATATATTTT. Protein: CASSRQGLGNTIYF.

The chain joins TRBV28 to TRBJ2-2, with TRBD1 identical over 9 bases. The CDR3 covers 16 residues. V lost 7 bases, J lost 7 bases, and 13 bases stayed unmatched. CDR1 MDHEN and CDR2 SYDVKM come from the germline V gene. CDR3 in amino acids: CASKVQGAVSDGELFF. CDR3 in DNA: TGTGCCAGCAAAGTACAGGGGGCTGTGTCGGACGGGGAGCTGTTTTTT.

The gene calls are TRBV6-5 and TRBJ2-1; 9 bases line up with TRBD2. Germline CDR1 MNHEY, CDR2 SVGAGI. J lost 0 bases, V lost 6 bases, and 0 bases had no gene match. The CDR3 contains 14 residues. CDR3 DNA sequence: TGTGCCAGCAGGCGGGGGGGCTCCTACAATGAGCAGTTCTTC. Protein sequence: CASRRGGSYNEQFF.

This clone was detected only a few times. The CDR3 DNA reads as TGTGCCAGCAGTGAACGACAGATAAACTCACCCCTCCACTTT. Translating it yields CASSERQINSPLHF. The chain combines TRBV6-1 with TRBJ1-6; the D gene is possibly TRBD1 (5 bases). There are 14 residues in the CDR3. Germline V gene data show CDR1 as MNHNS and CDR2 as SASEGT. V shed 2 bases and J shed 10 bases, with 12 bases lying between them.

This sequence joins TRBV5-4 and TRBJ1-2, with D hard to call. The CDR3 is 14 residues long. Germline CDR1 reads SGHNT; CDR2 reads YYREEE (reference sequence). The V gene lost 4 bases and the J gene lost 4 bases, with 14 bases spanning the gap. CDR3 coding DNA: TGTGCCAGCAGCCCCCCCGCCACAGTCTATGGCTACACCTTC. The encoded protein is CASSPPATVYGYTF.

Here the CDR3 reads CASSPSLAVGDEQFF. In DNA, the CDR3 is TGTGCCAGCTCACCAAGCCTAGCGGTAGGGGATGAGCAGTTCTTC. This chain joins TRBV18 and TRBJ2-1; 7 bases agree with TRBD2. The CDR3 has 15 amino acids. CDR1 is KGHSH and CDR2 is LQKENI in the germline V gene. V lost 2 bases to trimming and J lost 8 bases; unmatched junction nucleotides: 9.

The chain combines TRBV19 with TRBJ1-1; 7 bases align to TRBD1. Germline CDR1 is LNHDA and CDR2 is SQIVND (reference sequence). J lost 0 bases, V lost 10 bases, and 8 bases had no gene match. The CDR3 runs 14 residues. The DNA for the CDR3 is TGTGCCACCCGGGACAGCGCTATGAACACTGAAGCTTTCTTT. This sequence encodes CATRDSAMNTEAFF. Variable domain in full (rest from reference TRBV19 and TRBJ1-1): DGGITQSPKYLFRKEGQNVTLSCEQNLNHDAMYWYRQDPGQGLRLIYYSQIVNDFQKGDIAEGYSVSREKKESFPLTVTSAQKNPTAFYLCATRDSAMNTEAFFGQGTRLTVV.

The chain uses TRBV19 and TRBJ2-3; 8 nucleotides line up with TRBD2. The germline CDR1 and CDR2 sequences are LNHDA and SQIVND (reference sequence). This CDR3 spans 18 amino acids. V trimming: 4 bases; J trimming: 0 bases; junction bases outside the gene matches: 12. CDR3: CASSTVAGITPSTDTQYF. The DNA for the CDR3 is TGTGCCAGTAGTACGGTAGCGGGGATTACTCCTAGCACAGATACGCAGTATTTT.

V usage is TRBV19 and J usage is TRBJ1-2; D call uncertain. Trimming removed 3 bases at V and 1 base at J, with 3 bases between. This CDR3 contains 12 residues. Germline CDR1 LNHDA, CDR2 SQIVND (reference sequence). CDR3 protein: CASSIYNYGYTF. The CDR3 DNA reads TGTGCCAGTAGTATTTATAACTATGGCTACACCTTC.

This clone was seen a single time. The sample carries other DNA sequences with the same CDR3. The V gene is TRBV14, the J gene TRBJ2-1; 10 nucleotides align to TRBD2. Germline CDR1 and CDR2: SGHDN and FVKESK. V lost 2 bases to trimming and J lost 6 bases; unmatched junction nucleotides: 16. CDR3 length: 19 residues. This CDR3 reads CASSQWDRITSGVPNEQFF. CDR3 in DNA: TGTGCCAGCAGCCAATGGGACAGGATCACTAGCGGGGTACCCAATGAGCAGTTCTTC.

The genes are TRBV10-3 and TRBJ1-5; 9 bases line up with TRBD1. V was pared by 6 bases and J by 4 bases, with 10 bases of the junction left unmatched. Germline V CDR1 and CDR2: ENHRY, SYGVKD. The CDR3 has 16 amino acids. As DNA, the CDR3 is TGTGCCATCAGCTCCGGGACAGGGCTTAGTAATCAGCCCCAGCATTTT. Translated, it gives CAISSGTGLSNQPQHF.

This rearrangement joins TRBV5-1 to TRBJ2-5; D possibly corresponds to TRBD1 (5 bases). TRBJ2-7 matches the DNA end more closely, so the J call is doubtful. The V gene's germline CDR1 is SGHRS and CDR2 YFSETQ. The CDR3 totals 15 residues. Here the CDR3 DNA reads TGCGCCAGCAGCTTGGGATCGGCAGGGCTATACGAGCAGTACTTC. Translating gives CASSLGSAGLYEQYF.

V gene TRBV5-1 combines with J gene TRBJ2-3; 10 bases are a match to TRBD2. CDR3 length: 16 residues. The germline gives CDR1 SGHRS, CDR2 YFSETQ. The V segment lost 2 bases and the J segment 5 bases; nucleotides outside the gene matches: 8. CDR3 coding DNA: TGCGCCAGCAGCTTACCAGCGGGGGGGCTAAGAGATACGCAGTATTTT. It codes for CASSLPAGGLRDTQYF.

The V gene is TRBV14, the J gene TRBJ2-5, with TRBD1 matching over 8 bases. TRBJ2-7 explains the end of the DNA better; the J call may be wrong. The CDR3 covers 19 residues. Germline V gene data show CDR1 as SGHDN and CDR2 as FVKESK. CDR3 residues: CASSQVSRQGHPLAYEQYF. The CDR3 DNA reads TGTGCCAGCAGCCAAGTTAGTCGACAGGGGCATCCCCTGGCCTACGAGCAGTACTTC.

This clone has only a few counts. The V and J genes are TRBV9 and TRBJ1-3, with D uncertain. CDR1 is SGDLS and CDR2 is YYNGEE in the germline V gene. The CDR3 extends over 15 amino acids. The germline V and J ends were trimmed by 3 bases and 0 bases, with 10 bases remaining between them. This chain's CDR3 is CASSAQHLSGNTIYF. CDR3 nucleotide sequence: TGTGCCAGCAGCGCACAACATCTCTCTGGAAACACCATATATTTT.

This clone came up once. In this CDR3 the conserved last residue, phenylalanine or tryptophan, is missing, so a read error is likely. This sequence joins TRBV9 and TRBJ1-5; D is ambiguous. The CDR3 loop spans 15 amino acids. The V gene lost 4 bases and the J gene lost 7 bases, with 18 bases spanning the gap. CDR1 SGDLS and CDR2 YYNGEE come from the germline V gene. CDR3 region: CASSTGGRTGQPQHS. DNA of the CDR3: TGTGCCAGCAGCACCGGAGGACGGACGGGCCAGCCCCAGCATTCT.

The rearrangement links TRBV18 to TRBJ1-5; TRBD1 matches 8 bases. The CDR3 length is 15 residues. The germline CDR1 and CDR2 sequences are KGHSH and LQKENI. V was clipped by 3 bases and J by 4 bases; unmatched bases: 5. The CDR3 sequence: CASSPRTGTNQPQHF. The CDR3 bases are TGTGCCAGCTCACCGCGGACAGGGACAAATCAGCCCCAGCATTTT.

V usage is TRBV14 and J usage is TRBJ1-2; TRBD1 is a possible D gene (5 bases). Germline V gene sequence: CDR1 SGHDN, CDR2 FVKESK. This CDR3 region has 13 residues. Trimming left V 4 bases short and J 5 bases short, with 11 bases between. CDR3 nucleotides: TGTGCCAGCAGCCCCTCGGAGGGGTATGGCTACACCTTC. Its protein is CASSPSEGYGYTF.

This clone was counted between two and nine times. V is TRBV7-9 and J is TRBJ2-7; a possible D gene is TRBD1 (5 bases). Germline CDR1 is SEHNR and CDR2 is FQNEAQ (reference sequence). The ends were cut back, 5 bases at V and 7 bases at J, with 12 bases in the middle. This CDR3 is 12 amino acids long. CDR3 region: CASSKAGQEQYF. DNA of the CDR3: TGTGCCAGCAGCAAAGCAGGGCAGGAGCAGTACTTC.